The next 11 T cell receptor beta chains were all read from a single sample in a study of molecular identifiers for immune sequencing clone quantification. TCRdb reprocessed the PCR reads via MiXCR and lists one record per CDR3 protein. The sample lists under 600,000 distinct CDR3 sequences, over 20% occurring once. The sample was naive CD8+ T cells from blood, with Jurkat cell RNA spiked in. The sample's subset: FACS-sorted CD8+CD4-CCR7+CD45RA+ naive T cells. Every receptor here comes from a human donor in good health. Some libraries in this study had Jurkat cell RNA spiked in.

This clonotype was found many times. This chain uses TRBV6-2 or TRBV6-3 with TRBJ1-1; TRBD1 matches 7 bases. CDR3 length: 15 residues. Germline-derived CDR1 and CDR2 are MNHEY and SVGEGT. J was trimmed by 1 base and V by 4 bases; bases with no gene match: 6. The CDR3 sequence: CASSLQGLKNTEAFF. The CDR3 region has the DNA TGTGCCAGCAGTTTACAGGGGTTGAAGAACACTGAAGCTTTCTTT.

The CDR3 nucleotides read TGTGCCAGCAGTGAACCCCAGGGTCAAGAGACCCAGTACTTC. The encoded protein is CASSEPQGQETQYF. The rearrangement joins TRBV2 to TRBJ2-5, with a weak D call TRBD1 (5 bases). Between the trimmed V and J ends, which lost 2 bases and 2 bases, there was a span of 9 bases. Germline V gene data show CDR1 as SNHLY and CDR2 as FYNNEI. The CDR3 contains 14 residues.

The gene calls are TRBV9 and TRBJ2-7, with 10 bases matching TRBD2. CDR1 is SGDLS, CDR2 YYNGEE, per germline. CDR3 size: 15 residues. V shed 5 bases and J 2 bases; nucleotides not matched to a gene: 7. CDR3 residues: CASRELAGPTYEQYF. Here the CDR3 DNA reads TGTGCCAGCAGAGAACTAGCGGGGCCTACCTACGAGCAGTACTTC. Complete variable domain (other parts from reference TRBV9 and TRBJ2-7): DSGVTQTPKHLITATGQRVTLRCSPRSGDLSVYWYQQSLDQGLQFLIQYYNGEERAKGNILERFSAQQFPDLHSELNLSSLELGDSALYFCASRELAGPTYEQYFGPGTRLTVT.

This clonotype was detected ten times or more. This chain joins TRBV2 and TRBJ2-7; 11 bases are shared with TRBD2. CDR1 and CDR2 (germline): SNHLY, FYNNEI. Trimming took 4 bases from V and 7 from J; bases not matched to a gene: 9. The CDR3 totals 15 residues. The DNA for the CDR3 is TGTGCCAGCAGTGTCCTAGCGGGAGGTCCGGGGGAGCAGTACTTC. Translation gives CASSVLAGGPGEQYF.

This clonotype was recorded only once. A much larger clone sits a single nucleotide away, making a read error possible. This chain uses TRBV28 with TRBJ1-1; D perhaps matches TRBD1 (5 bases). Trimming left V 3 bases short and J 3 bases short, with 11 bases between. This CDR3 comprises 14 residues. In germline, CDR1 is MDHEN, CDR2 SYDVKM. CDR3: CASSLGEIDTEAFF. The CDR3 coding sequence is TGTGCCAGCAGTTTGGGGGAAATCGACACTGAAGCTTTCTTT.

Concerning this clonotype: This likely comes from a read error, as the CDR3 has no conserved phenylalanine or tryptophan at its end. The rearrangement joins TRBV5-3 to TRBJ2-6, with unresolved D. TRBV5-3 falls under the ORF class, with uncertain function. The CDR3 loop spans 16 amino acids. CDR3 loop: CASSLNGFSGANVLTS. CDR3 bases: TGTGCCAGCAGCTTGAATGGTTTCTCTGGGGCCAACGTCCTGACTTCC.

This clonotype was seen at least ten times. This chain links TRBV28 with TRBJ2-7; 10 bases map to TRBD1. V shed 2 bases and J 3 bases; nucleotides not matched to a gene: 7. CDR1 is MDHEN and CDR2 is SYDVKM in the germline V gene. The CDR3 has 16 residues. DNA of the CDR3: TGTGCCAGCAGTTTACCGAGACAGGGGGCGGGCTACGAGCAGTACTTC. This codes for CASSLPRQGAGYEQYF.

This clonotype was found many times. The rearrangement links TRBV7-9 to TRBJ2-3, with D perhaps matching TRBD2 (5 bases). Trimming removed 2 bases from V and 6 bases from J, with 15 bases in between. The CDR3 extends over 15 amino acids. Germline values: CDR1 SEHNR, CDR2 FQNEAQ (reference sequence). The CDR3: CASSLREPKADTQYF. The CDR3 DNA reads TGTGCCAGCAGCTTAAGGGAGCCCAAGGCGGATACGCAGTATTTT.

This clonotype has more than one count but fewer than ten. V and J are TRBV4-3 and TRBJ1-1; 11 bases fit TRBD1. J gave up 10 bases and V 4 bases, and 5 bases lay outside the gene matches. Per the germline V gene, CDR1 is LGHNA and CDR2 is YSLEER. The CDR3 contains 13 residues. The CDR3, as DNA: TGCGCCAGCAGCCTAAAAGGGACAGGGGGAGCTTTCTTT. The encoded protein is CASSLKGTGGAFF.

This clonotype was seen a few times. A read error may explain this, as a much larger clone is one base away. The chain links TRBV27 to TRBJ2-7; 9 bases map to TRBD2. Germline-derived CDR1 and CDR2 are MNHEY and SMNVEV (reference sequence). After removal of 8 bases from V and 6 bases from J, the junction contained 11 bases not matched to a gene. This CDR3 region has 14 residues. The CDR3: CASGLAGEGREQYF. The CDR3 DNA reads TGTGCCAGCGGCTTAGCGGGAGAGGGTCGCGAGCAGTACTTC.

This clonotype was seen a few times. The chain combines TRBV7-8 with TRBJ1-2, with 12 bases lining up with TRBD1. With V trimmed by 1 base and J by 8 bases, 8 bases remained unmatched. The germline V gene has CDR1 SGHVS and CDR2 FQNEAQ. The CDR3 is made up of 16 amino acids. The CDR3 is CASSLDQGQGAGGYTF. The CDR3 DNA sequence: TGTGCCAGCAGCTTAGACCAGGGACAGGGGGCCGGCGGCTACACCTTC.